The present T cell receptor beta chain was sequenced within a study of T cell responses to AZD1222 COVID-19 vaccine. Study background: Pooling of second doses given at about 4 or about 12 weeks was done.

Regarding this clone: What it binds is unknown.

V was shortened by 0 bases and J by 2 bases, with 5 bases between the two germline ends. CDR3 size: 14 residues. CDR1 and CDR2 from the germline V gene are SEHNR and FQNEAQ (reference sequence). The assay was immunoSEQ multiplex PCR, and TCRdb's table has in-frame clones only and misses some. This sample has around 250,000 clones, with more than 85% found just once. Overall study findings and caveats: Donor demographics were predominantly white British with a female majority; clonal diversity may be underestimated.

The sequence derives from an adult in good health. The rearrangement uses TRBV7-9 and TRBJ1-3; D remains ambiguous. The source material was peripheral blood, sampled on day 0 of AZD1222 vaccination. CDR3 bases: TGTGCCAGCAGCTTAGCCGGTGCTGGAAACACCATATATTTT. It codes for CASSLAGAGNTIYF.